Listed below are T cell receptor beta chains from one sample, sequenced in a study of T cell changes during pregnancy in multiple sclerosis. Repertoires were generated with immunoSEQ multiplex PCR, while TCRdb's copy carries only in-frame clones and drops some. The table records tens of thousands of clones, 80% to 95% of them present only once. The material was peripheral blood, obtained in the first trimester of pregnancy. The receptors here all came from a female donor in good health, enrolled as a control in a pregnancy study. Both conserved end residues are part of each CDR3. D genes are given only for firm matches. Clone sizes are given selectively: once, few, many, or a class where the clone is expanded.

>NA|TRBD1|TRBJ1-2|TRBV5-1
TGCGCCAGCAGCAGAAGGACAGGGCAACATCTTAACTATGGCTACACCTTC
CASSRRTGQHLNYGYTF
>once|NA|TRBJ1-2|TRBV5-4
TGTGCCAGCAGCTTCCGGACGGGGGGCAATGGCTACACCTTC
CASSFRTGGNGYTF
>NA|NA|TRBJ2-1|TRBV10-3
TGTGCCATCAGTGAGTCGAAGGAGGGAATGGGGCAGTTCTTC
CAISESKEGMGQFF
>NA|NA|TRBJ1-1|TRBV30
TGTGCCTGGAAATGGGGTCAGGGGTCCGTTGAAGCTTTCTTT
CAWKWGQGSVEAFF
>NA|TRBD2|TRBJ2-1|TRBV11-3
TGTGCCAGCAGCGGGAAGCGGGGGAATGAGCAGTTCTTC
CASSGKRGNEQFF
>few|NA|TRBJ2-2|TRBV6-5
TGTGCCAGCAGTTACACCGGACAGTACACCGGGGAGCTGTTTTTT
CASSYTGQYTGELFF
>NA|NA|TRBJ1-2|TRBV5-4
TGTGCCAGCAGCTCGTACTATGGCTACACCTTC
CASSSYYGYTF
>NA|NA|TRBJ2-2|TRBV6-6
TGTGCCGTCAGCACTAGCCACACCGGGGAGCTGTTTTTT
CAVSTSHTGELFF
>once|TRBD1|TRBJ1-2|TRBV6-1
TGTGCCAGCAGTGCACAGGGACAGGGGATCTATGGCTACACCTTC
CASSAQGQGIYGYTF
>NA|NA|TRBJ2-2|TRBV27
TGTGCCAGTCACAGGGTTCCCGGGGAGCTGTTTTTT
CASHRVPGELFF
>NA|NA|TRBJ2-5|TRBV5-4
TGTGCCAGCAGCTACAGGGTGGCGCAAGAGACCCAGTACTTC
CASSYRVAQETQYF
>NA|TRBD1|TRBJ1-2|TRBV28
TGTGCCAGCAGTTTGGTACAGGGGGCTCGTGGCTACACCTTC
CASSLVQGARGYTF
>NA|TRBD1|TRBJ2-7|TRBV7-2
TGTGCCAGCAGCCCCAGAGGTGGGTGGGGGACAGAGAGTCGGGAGCAGTACTTC
CASSPRGGWGTESREQYF
>NA|NA|TRBJ2-5|TRBV6-1
TGTGCCAGCAGTGAAGAAGAGGAAGAGACCCAGTACTTC
CASSEEEEETQYF
>NA|TRBD1|TRBJ2-3|TRBV5-4
TGTGCCAGCAGGGACAGGGATACTAGCACAGATACGCAGTATTTT
CASRDRDTSTDTQYF
>NA|NA|TRBJ1-3|TRBV13
TGTGCCAGCAGCTTAGATAGTTCCTCTGGAAACACCATATATTTT
CASSLDSSSGNTIYF
>NA|TRBD2|TRBJ2-5|TRBV19
TGTGCCAGTAGTATTTTTAGCGGGTCGCAAGAGACCCAGTACTTC
CASSIFSGSQETQYF
>NA|TRBD2|TRBJ2-3|TRBV15
TGTGCCACCAGCAGAGGGGTATGGCCAGCGGGGGGGAATACGCAGTATTTT
CATSRGVWPAGGNTQYF
>NA|NA|TRBJ2-2|TRBV4-3
TGCGCCAGCAGCCAACTCGTCTGGCGACAGGCGAACACCGGGGAGCTGTTTTTT
CASSQLVWRQANTGELFF
>NA|NA|TRBJ2-3|TRBV7-8
TGTGCCAGCAGCCAAAGAGGGGGGGCCACAGATACGCAGTATTTT
CASSQRGGATDTQYF
>NA|NA|TRBJ2-5|TRBV6-5
TGTGCCAGCAGTTACTCCGGTCGCGAGACCCAGTACTTC
CASSYSGRETQYF
>NA|NA|TRBJ2-5|TRBV6-5
TGTGCCAGCAGTTACTCGGAACAGGGAATACAGACCCAGTACTTC
CASSYSEQGIQTQYF
>NA|NA|TRBJ1-5|TRBV4-1
TGCGCCAGCAGCCAAGATAGCAGGGGCGGTTCTCAGCCCCAGCATTTT
CASSQDSRGGSQPQHF
>NA|NA|TRBJ1-2|TRBV5-5
TGTGCCAGCAGCTTGGGCCGGTCATCCTATGGCTACACCTTC
CASSLGRSSYGYTF
>NA|TRBD1|TRBJ1-1|TRBV6-1
TGTGCCAGCAGATACGAGACAGGGTTTAACGCTGAAGCTTTCTTT
CASRYETGFNAEAFF
>NA|NA|TRBJ1-2|TRBV2
TGTGCCAGCGAGCAGGGGAACTATGGCTACACCTTC
CASEQGNYGYTF
>NA|NA|TRBJ2-1|TRBV28
TGTGCCAGCCAAGGGGTCTCCTACAATGAGCAGTTCTTC
CASQGVSYNEQFF
>NA|TRBD1|TRBJ2-5|TRBV11-2
TGTGCCAGCAGCGCGGACAGGGTCGGAGAGACCCAGTACTTC
CASSADRVGETQYF
>NA|TRBD2|TRBJ2-3|TRBV7-2
TGTGCCAGCAGGCCGCGACTAGCGGGGGGAGATACGCAGTATTTT
CASRPRLAGGDTQYF
>NA|TRBD1|TRBJ1-6|TRBV30
TGTGCCTGGTCGACAGGGGGCTTGAGCTCCTATAATTCACCCCTCCACTTT
CAWSTGGLSSYNSPLHF
>NA|NA|TRBJ2-3|TRBV9
TGTGCCAGCAGCGCCAGGGCGGTAGGTGGCACAGATACGCAGTATTTT
CASSARAVGGTDTQYF
>once|NA|TRBJ2-7|TRBV29-1
TGCAGCGTCGCTATTTGGGCAGGGTCCTACGAGCAGTACTTC
CSVAIWAGSYEQYF
>NA|NA|TRBJ1-6|TRBV6-4
TGTGCCAGCAGCCAGACAGTGGATTCACCCCTCCACTTT
CASSQTVDSPLHF
>NA|NA|TRBJ2-5|TRBV9
TGTGCCAGCAGCGTAGGGGCAGGTAAAGGAGAGACCCAGTACTTC
CASSVGAGKGETQYF
>NA|NA|TRBJ1-3|TRBV7-8
TGTGCCAGCAGCACCCAGGGACTCGCCGCCCGAAACACCATATATTTT
CASSTQGLAARNTIYF
>NA|NA|TRBJ2-3|TRBV11-3
TGTGCCAGCGGTCCGGAGGCAGATACGCAGTATTTT
CASGPEADTQYF
>NA|TRBD2|TRBJ2-1|TRBV4-3
TGCGCCAGCAGCCAAGGGGGGACTAGAGGGACCAATGAGCAGTTCTTC
CASSQGGTRGTNEQFF
>NA|TRBD2|TRBJ2-3|TRBV11-1
TGTGCCAGCAGCTTCGCGGGGGGATCTAGCACAGATACGCAGTATTTT
CASSFAGGSSTDTQYF
>once|TRBD2|TRBJ2-1|TRBV4-1
TGCGCCAGCAGTCTTGTCCGGGGGGAGTCCTACAATGAGCAGTTCTTC
CASSLVRGESYNEQFF
>NA|TRBD1|TRBJ2-7|TRBV9
TGTGCCAGCAGCGCGGCGACAGGGGGCCACGAGCAGTACTTC
CASSAATGGHEQYF
>NA|NA|TRBJ2-1|TRBV7-2
TGTGCCAGCAGCTTCGGCAGGCAGAATGAGCAGTTCTTC
CASSFGRQNEQFF
>NA|TRBD1|TRBJ2-5|TRBV6-6
TGTGCCAGCAGTAGGGGGCACCAAGAGACCCAGTACTTC
CASSRGHQETQYF
>NA|NA|TRBJ2-7|TRBV5-6
TGTGCCAGCAGCTCTTCCTACGAGCAGTACTTC
CASSSSYEQYF
>NA|NA|TRBJ2-3|TRBV7-9
TGTGCCAGCAGCCCGGGTCGGGTTACCACAGATACGCAGTATTTT
CASSPGRVTTDTQYF
>NA|NA|TRBJ2-7|TRBV4-1
TGCGCCAGCAGCGGCTCCGGGGCCTACGAGCAGTACTTC
CASSGSGAYEQYF
>NA|NA|TRBJ2-1|TRBV10-3
TGTGCCATCAGTGAGCCGACAGGAGACCGCTACAATGAGCAGTTCTTC
CAISEPTGDRYNEQFF
>NA|TRBD2|TRBJ2-3|TRBV30
TGTGCCTGGATAGGGCTAGCGGATAGAGATGATACGCAGTATTTT
CAWIGLADRDDTQYF
>NA|TRBD1|TRBJ1-1|TRBV7-3
TGTGCCAGCAGCTCGGACAGGGGTGAGGAAGCTTTCTTT
CASSSDRGEEAFF